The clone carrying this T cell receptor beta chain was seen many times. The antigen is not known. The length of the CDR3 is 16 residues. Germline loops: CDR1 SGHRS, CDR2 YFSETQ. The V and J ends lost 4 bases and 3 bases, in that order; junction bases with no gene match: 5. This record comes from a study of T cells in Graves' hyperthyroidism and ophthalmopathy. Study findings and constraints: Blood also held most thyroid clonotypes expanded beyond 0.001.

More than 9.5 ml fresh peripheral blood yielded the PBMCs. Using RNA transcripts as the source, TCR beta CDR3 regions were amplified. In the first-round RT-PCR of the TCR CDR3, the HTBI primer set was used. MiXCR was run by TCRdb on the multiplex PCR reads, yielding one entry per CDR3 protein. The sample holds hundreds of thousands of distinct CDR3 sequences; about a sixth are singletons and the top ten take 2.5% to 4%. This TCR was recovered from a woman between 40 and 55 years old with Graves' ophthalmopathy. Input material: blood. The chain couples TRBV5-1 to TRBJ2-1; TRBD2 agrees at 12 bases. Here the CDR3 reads CASSPRTSGNYNEQFF. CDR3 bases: TGCGCCAGCAGCCCAAGGACTAGCGGGAACTACAATGAGCAGTTCTTC.